This T cell receptor (beta chain) was profiled in a study of CD8 T cells in Susac syndrome. Sequencing of TCR beta was performed on blood CD8+ and CD4+ T cells. Negative isolation was used for CD8+ and CD4+ T cells and FACS enrichment for TEMRA cells. Reverse transcription used about 0.5 to 1 ug RNA and random hexamers. Coverage of TCR beta CDR3 amplification by immunoSEQ multiplex PCR extended to 54 Vbeta and 13 Jbeta. MiXCR was run by TCRdb on the immunoSEQ multiplex PCR reads, yielding one entry per CDR3 protein. The data show around 130,000 distinct CDR3 sequences, 85% to 95% seen once. Trimming removed 1 base at V and 7 bases at J, with 14 bases between. The V gene's germline CDR1 is SGDLS and CDR2 YYNGEE. This CDR3 has 15 amino acids.

The chain joins TRBV9 to TRBJ2-2, with D tentatively TRBD2 (6 bases). The sample consisted of CD4+ T cells from PBMCs. This sequence originates from a human donor with multiple sclerosis. The DNA of the CDR3 is TGTGCCAGCAGCGTAATGGGCTCGCGGGGCGGGGAGCTGTTTTTT. Its translation: CASSVMGSRGGELFF.